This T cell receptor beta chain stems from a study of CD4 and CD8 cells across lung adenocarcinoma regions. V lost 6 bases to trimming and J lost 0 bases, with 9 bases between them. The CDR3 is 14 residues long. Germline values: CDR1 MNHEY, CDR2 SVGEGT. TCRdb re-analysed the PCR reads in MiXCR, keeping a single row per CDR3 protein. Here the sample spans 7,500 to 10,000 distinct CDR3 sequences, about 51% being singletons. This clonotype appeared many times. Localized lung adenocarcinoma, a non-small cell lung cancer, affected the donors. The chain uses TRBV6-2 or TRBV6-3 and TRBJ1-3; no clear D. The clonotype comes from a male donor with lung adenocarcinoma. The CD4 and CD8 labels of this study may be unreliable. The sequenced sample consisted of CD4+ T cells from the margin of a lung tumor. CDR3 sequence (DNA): TGTGCCAGCAGCCCTGAATACTCTGGAAACACCATATATTTT. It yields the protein CASSPEYSGNTIYF.